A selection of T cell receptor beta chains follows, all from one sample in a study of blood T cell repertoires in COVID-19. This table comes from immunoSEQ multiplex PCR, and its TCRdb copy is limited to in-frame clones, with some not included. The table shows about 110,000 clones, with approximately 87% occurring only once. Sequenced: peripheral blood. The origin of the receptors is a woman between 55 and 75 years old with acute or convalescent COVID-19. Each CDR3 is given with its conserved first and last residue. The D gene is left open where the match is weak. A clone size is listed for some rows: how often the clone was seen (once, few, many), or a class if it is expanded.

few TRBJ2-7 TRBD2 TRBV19 TGTGCCAGTAGTATGCGCCTAGCGGGCTACGAGCAGTACTTC CASSMRLAGYEQYF
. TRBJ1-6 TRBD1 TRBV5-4 TGTGCCAGCAGCGAGGGACAGGGGCCGCCACCCCTCCACTTT CASSEGQGPPPLHF
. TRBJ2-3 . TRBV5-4 TGTGCCAGCAGCCCAAACACAGATACGCAGTATTTT CASSPNTDTQYF
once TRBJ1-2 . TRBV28 TGTGCCAGCGTTGCGGGGGGCGTGGGAGGCTACACCTTC CASVAGGVGGYTF
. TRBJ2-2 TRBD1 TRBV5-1 TGCGCCAGCAGCATTCAGGGGGTCCATCCAACCGGGGAGCTGTTTTTT CASSIQGVHPTGELFF
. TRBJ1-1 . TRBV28 TGTGCCAGCAGTTTATATACCCTCGACAGAACCCACACTGAAGCTTTCTTT CASSLYTLDRTHTEAFF
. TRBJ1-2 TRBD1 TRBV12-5 TGTGCTAGTGGTTTGGTACGGCAGGGGGCCCCCGGAGTAACCGGCTACACCTTC CASGLVRQGAPGVTGYTF
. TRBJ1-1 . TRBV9 TGTGCCAGCAGCGTAAGGCAGGGAACTGAAGCTTTCTTT CASSVRQGTEAFF
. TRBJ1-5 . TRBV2 TGTGCCAGTAGACAGAACCAGGGTCAGCCCCAGCATTTT CASRQNQGQPQHF
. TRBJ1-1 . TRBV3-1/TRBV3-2 TGTGCCAGCAGCCCGGGGGTCACTGAAGCTTTCTTT CASSPGVTEAFF
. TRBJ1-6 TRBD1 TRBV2 TGTGCCAGCAGTGAGGGCCTATTTCGGACAGGGGAGGGATCACCCCTCCACTTT CASSEGLFRTGEGSPLHF
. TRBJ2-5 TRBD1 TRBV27 TGTGCCAGCAGTATCCGGACAGGGCAAGAGACCCAGTACTTC CASSIRTGQETQYF
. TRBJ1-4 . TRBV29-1 TGCAGCGCCTTGACAGGAGGAAACGAAAAACTGTTTTTT CSALTGGNEKLFF